Included here is one TCR beta chain sequence, with context. Its antigen remains unknown. The germline V gene encodes CDR1 DFQATT and CDR2 SNEGSKA (reference sequence). V lost 6 bases to trimming and J lost 2 bases; unmatched junction nucleotides: 7. This CDR3 has 13 residues. This specimen belongs to a study of T-cell reconstitution after alpha-beta-depleted transplantation in children. Study results and caveats: Expanded clones from the graft, numbering several hundred, reportedly supplied alpha-beta T cells about two months after transplant. One year post-transplant, T-cell counts and diversity were largely derived from T cells produced anew.

As it was prepared, the TCRbeta library received unique molecular identifiers. TCRdb recomputed calls from the PCR reads with MiXCR, one row per CDR3 protein. The data hold a few hundred thousand distinct CDR3 sequences, with around two fifths observed a single time. This sequence joins TRBV20-1 and TRBJ2-7; 7 nucleotides line up with TRBD1. The sequence was obtained from a girl aged 2-15 years with aplastic anemia, due to receive a stem cell transplant. The sample was PBMCs, taken before TCRalphabeta/CD19-depleted stem cell transplant. The CDR3 protein is CSATRTGTYEQYF. The CDR3 DNA sequence: TGCAGTGCAACGCGGACAGGCACCTACGAGCAGTACTTC.